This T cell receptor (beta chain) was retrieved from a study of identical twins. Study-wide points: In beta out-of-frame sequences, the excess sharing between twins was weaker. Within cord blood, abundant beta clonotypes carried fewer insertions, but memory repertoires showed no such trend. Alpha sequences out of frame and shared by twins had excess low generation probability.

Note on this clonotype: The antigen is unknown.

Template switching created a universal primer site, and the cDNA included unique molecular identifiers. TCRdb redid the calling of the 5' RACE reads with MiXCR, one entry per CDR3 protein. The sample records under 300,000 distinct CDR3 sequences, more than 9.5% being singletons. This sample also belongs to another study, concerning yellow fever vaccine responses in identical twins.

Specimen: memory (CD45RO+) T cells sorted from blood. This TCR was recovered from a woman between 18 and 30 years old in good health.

Written as DNA, the CDR3 is TGTGCCACGCAGCCGGGGACAGGGGCAGAGACCCAGTACTTC. Residues: CATQPGTGAETQYF. The chain joins TRBV15 to TRBJ2-5; 10 bases map to TRBD1. Germline V gene lookup returns CDR1 LNHNV and CDR2 YYDKDF (reference sequence). CDR3 length: 14 amino acids. The trim removed 9 bases at V and 4 bases at J, leaving 8 bases unmatched. The variable domain in full, completed from reference TRBV15 and TRBJ2-5, reads DAMVIQNPRYQVTQFGKPVTLSCSQTLNHNVMYWYQQKSSQAPKLLFHYYDKDFNNEADTPDNFQSRRPNTSFCFLDIRSPGLGDTAMYLCATQPGTGAETQYFGPGTRLLVL.